A single sample gave rise to the 11 T cell receptor beta chains below, sequenced in a study of T cell responses to AZD1222 COVID-19 vaccine. The protocol was immunoSEQ multiplex PCR, while the TCRdb copy is restricted to in-frame clones and leaves out a portion. Of over 95,000 clones listed, approximately 91% are singletons. The sequencing here drew on peripheral blood, taken on day 0 of AZD1222 vaccination. The receptors derive from an adult in good health.

The gene calls are TRBV6-5 and TRBJ2-2; 7 nucleotides line up with TRBD2. The CDR3 has 16 residues. Germline values: CDR1 MNHEY, CDR2 SVGAGI. Germline trimming cut 2 bases from V and 1 base from J; bases unmatched to any gene: 4. CDR3 amino acids: CASSYGLAVNTGELFF. The CDR3 DNA reads TGTGCCAGCAGTTACGGGCTAGCGGTGAACACCGGGGAGCTGTTTTTT.

Written as DNA, the CDR3 is TGTGCCAGTAGTAGCCGGGACAGGGGTGTTACTGGGGCCAACGTCCTGACTTTC. It is translated as CASSSRDRGVTGANVLTF. V usage is TRBV19 and J usage is TRBJ2-6, with 10 bases identical to TRBD1. The germline V gene has CDR1 LNHDA and CDR2 SQIVND (reference sequence). The CDR3 loop spans 18 amino acids. V was clipped by 4 bases and J by 2 bases; unmatched bases: 8.

The chain combines TRBV19 with TRBJ2-2; the D is unclear. Germline V gene sequence: CDR1 LNHDA, CDR2 SQIVND (reference sequence). The V end lost 1 base, the J end lost 4 bases, and 7 bases lay between the germline ends. The CDR3 totals 14 residues. The CDR3 spells CASSIVGSTGELFF. The CDR3 coding sequence is TGTGCCAGTAGTATAGTAGGGTCCACCGGGGAGCTGTTTTTT.

V and J are TRBV10-2 and TRBJ1-6; 9 nucleotides agree with TRBD1. V shed 6 bases and J 7 bases; nucleotides not matched to a gene: 13. The CDR3 contains 17 residues. Germline V gene lookup returns CDR1 WSHSY and CDR2 SAAADI. The CDR3 bases are TGCGCCAGCAGAGACTTGAGGGACAGGGTAGGGAATTCACCCCTCCACTTT. Its translation: CASRDLRDRVGNSPLHF.

V gene TRBV2 combines with J gene TRBJ2-7, with D possibly matching TRBD2 (6 bases). Germline V CDR1 and CDR2: SNHLY, FYNNEI. V was trimmed by 1 base and J by 1 base, leaving 8 bases between them. The CDR3 contains 14 residues. The CDR3 region is CASSEVGGSYEQYF. The CDR3 DNA reads TGTGCCAGCAGTGAAGTGGGAGGATCCTACGAGCAGTACTTC.

The chain joins TRBV27 to TRBJ2-3; D gene unclear. CDR1 is MNHEY, CDR2 SMNVEV, per germline (reference sequence). V gave up 3 bases and J gave up 6 bases, with 10 bases separating them. The CDR3 is made up of 13 amino acids. The chain's CDR3 is CASSFSPTDTQYF. The CDR3 bases are TGTGCCAGCAGTTTTTCCCCGACGGATACGCAGTATTTT.

The V call is TRBV7-2, the J call TRBJ1-2, with a possible D match to TRBD1 (5 bases). The CDR3 sequence is 15 residues long. CDR1 and CDR2 (germline): SGHTA, FQGNSA. The V gene lost 5 bases and the J gene lost 4 bases, with 17 bases spanning the gap. The DNA of the CDR3 is TGTGCCAGCAGCCCACGGGACCTCGGAGGCTATGGCTACACCTTC. Its protein product is CASSPRDLGGYGYTF. Combining the CDR3 with reference TRBV7-2 and TRBJ1-2 gives the whole variable domain GAGVSQSPSNKVTEKGKDVELRCDPISGHTALYWYRQSLGQGLEFLIYFQGNSAPDKSGLPSDRFSAERTGGSVSTLTIQRTQQEDSAVYLCASSPRDLGGYGYTFGSGTRLTVV.

This chain joins TRBV19 and TRBJ2-3; TRBD2 matches at 11 bases. The germline V gene has CDR1 LNHDA and CDR2 SQIVND (reference sequence). V was pared by 6 bases and J by 0 bases, with 8 bases of the junction left unmatched. The CDR3 runs 17 residues. Written as DNA, the CDR3 is TGTGCCAGTAGCCAACCGGGACTAGCGGCCAGCACAGATACGCAGTATTTT. This codes for CASSQPGLAASTDTQYF.

V and J are TRBV12-3 or TRBV12-4 and TRBJ2-7, with D unresolved. The germline V and J ends were trimmed by 5 bases and 1 base, with 6 bases remaining between them. CDR3 size: 12 residues. The CDR3 here is CASSDGSYEQYF. DNA of the CDR3: TGTGCCAGCAGTGACGGTTCCTACGAGCAGTACTTC.

The chain has TRBV3-1 (or the pseudogene TRBV3-2) and TRBJ1-3; D possibly corresponds to TRBD1 (6 bases). Trimming pared 4 bases from V and 4 bases from J, leaving 11 bases between. Germline V lookup: CDR1 LGHDT, CDR2 YNNKEL (reference sequence). This CDR3 is built from 14 residues. The chain's CDR3 is CASSRGARGNTIYF. In DNA form, the CDR3 reads TGTGCCAGCAGCCGGGGGGCGCGCGGAAACACCATATATTTT.

V is TRBV12-5 and J is TRBJ2-7; D is perhaps TRBD1 (6 bases). CDR1 is LGHNT, CDR2 FRNRAP, per germline. The CDR3 sequence is 12 residues long. The V and J ends lost 3 bases and 7 bases respectively, with 10 bases between them. This chain's CDR3 is CASGLDRREQYF. CDR3 DNA sequence: TGTGCTAGTGGTTTAGACAGGCGAGAGCAGTACTTC.